This T cell receptor (beta chain) was documented in a study of circulating CD8 cells and anti-PD-1 response in melanoma. Across the study: About 50% of the 13 melanoma patients received first-line anti-PD-1 therapy. Responders had complete or partial responses; non-responders had stable or progressive disease.

By share, this clonotype ranks as large. Its matching antigen is unknown. V lost 6 bases and J lost 2; bases outside the gene matches: 13. This CDR3 comprises 16 residues. The germline CDR1 and CDR2 sequences are SGHAT and FQNNGV. From live CD3+CD8+TCRalphabeta+ cells, four PD-1 and/or TIGIT subsets were sorted. The QIAseq Immune Repertoire TCR panel built the libraries from roughly 16 ng of total RNA. TCRdb analysed the reads with MiXCR anew, one entry per CDR3 protein. The sample shows roughly 660 distinct CDR3 sequences, roughly 6.6% of them seen only once. Overall study results and limits: Diversity ranked highest in DNEG and lowest in TIGIT subsets. No tumor material was available, so peptide assays assessed reactivity.

Sequencing used CD8+ T cells from PBMCs, obtained at baseline or after one month of anti-PD-1 therapy (not recorded which). The V call is TRBV11-2, the J call TRBJ2-7; 7 positions match TRBD1. The clonotype was recovered from a human donor with melanoma. The CDR3 here is CASRGKQGIFAYEQYF. CDR3 coding DNA: TGTGCCAGCAGGGGAAAACAGGGGATTTTCGCCTACGAGCAGTACTTC.